This TCR beta chain came from a study of T-cell reconstitution after alpha-beta-depleted transplantation in children (dated by TCRdb to 2015 to 2016). Some background on the complete study: T-cell immune reconstitution after TCRalphabeta/CD19-depleted allogeneic hematopoietic cell transplantation in children was quantitatively tracked in the study by means of TCR repertoire profiling.

Including cysteine and phenylalanine, the CDR3 has 13 amino acids. This entry keeps only the CDR3 DNA: 39 bases, framed from base 1. V gives up 6 bases and J gives up 3 bases, and the segment between their germline ends measures 10 bases. Sequences WSHSY (CDR1) and SAAADI (CDR2) are obtained from the germline V gene. What this sample's treatment or condition label stands for: allogeneic hematopoietic cell transplantation with graft depleted of TCRalphabeta T cells and CD19 B cells. Transplant recipients were children who received TCRalphabeta/CD19-depleted allogeneic hematopoietic cell grafts. What the work shows at the level of the full study, not this receptor alone: The apparently early recovery of alphabetaT-cell counts about two months after transplant reportedly depended on only several hundred rapidly expanded clones that came from non-depleted graft cells. In some patients, high TCRbeta diversity at day 60 was attributed to recipient T cells and intrathymic progenitors that had survived conditioning. The frequencies of hyperexpanded clones fell over the following months, and after one year, T-cell counts and TCRbeta diversity were mostly attributed to newly produced T cells.

On this clonotype itself: Its cognate antigen has yet to be identified. Base qualities are not at hand, and no much larger clone is one base apart.

The library was generated by PCR. TCRdb lists the instrument as Illumina HiSeq 2500. To normalize quantification of the TCRbeta repertoire, the TCR libraries were built with molecular barcoding that relied on unique molecular identifiers. TCRdb trimmed the raw reads at Q25, called clones with MiXCR and kept productive beta chains. Rows merge per CDR3 protein into single entries with the most common DNA and genes. For this sample there are about 980,000 distinct CDR3 sequences; roughly 29% appear just once. The ten most abundant clones make up approximately 30% of the sample. The V gene is TRBV10-2 and the J gene is TRBJ2-3, and the D gene may be TRBD1, 5 bases matching. This sequence originates from a boy under two years old who had a stem cell transplant for SCID, so the T cells may come from the graft donor. This specimen consisted of PBMCs, mostly from graft donor cells, obtained 360 days after TCRalphabeta/CD19-depleted stem cell transplant. Here the CDR3 is given as CASRVPGTDTQYF. In nucleotide form, the sequence is TGCGCCAGCAGAGTCCCAGGGACAGATACGCAGTATTTT.